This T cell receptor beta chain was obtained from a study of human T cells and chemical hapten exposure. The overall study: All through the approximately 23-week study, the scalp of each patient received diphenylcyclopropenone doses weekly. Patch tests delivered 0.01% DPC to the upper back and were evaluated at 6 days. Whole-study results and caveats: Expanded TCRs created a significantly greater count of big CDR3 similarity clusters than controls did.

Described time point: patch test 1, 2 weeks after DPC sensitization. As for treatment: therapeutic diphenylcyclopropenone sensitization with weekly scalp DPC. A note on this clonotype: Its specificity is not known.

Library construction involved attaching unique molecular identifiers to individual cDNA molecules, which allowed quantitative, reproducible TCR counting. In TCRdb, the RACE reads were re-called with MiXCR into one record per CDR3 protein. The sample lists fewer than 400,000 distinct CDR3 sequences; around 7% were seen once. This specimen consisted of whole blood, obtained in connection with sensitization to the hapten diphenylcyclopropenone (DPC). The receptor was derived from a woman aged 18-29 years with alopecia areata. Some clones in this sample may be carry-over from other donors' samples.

As DNA, the CDR3 is TGCGCCAGCAGCTTGAATCCGGGGAATTCGGCAGATACGCAGTATTTT. Its translation is CASSLNPGNSADTQYF. The chain has TRBV5-1 and TRBJ2-3, with a weak D call TRBD2 (5 bases). CDR3 size: 16 residues. Trimming cost V 1 base and J 4 bases, with 16 bases left between them. The germline V gene has CDR1 SGHRS and CDR2 YFSETQ.